Shown below are 17 T cell receptor beta chains from a single sample sequenced in a study of blood T cell repertoires in COVID-19. The assay was immunoSEQ multiplex PCR, and TCRdb's table has in-frame clones only and misses some. This sample has some 200,000 clones; 65% to 90% occur once, and the top ten carry more than 9%. The sequencing input was peripheral blood. All receptors come from a man aged 50-59 years with active or convalescent COVID-19.

The chain couples TRBV19 to TRBJ1-4; 7 bases align to TRBD1. In germline, CDR1 is LNHDA, CDR2 SQIVND (reference sequence). Trimming took 5 bases from V and 8 from J; bases not matched to a gene: 11. CDR3 length: 15 residues. The CDR3 DNA reads as TGTGCCAGTAGTCGTGACAGGGAGTTCGAGGAAAAACTGTTTTTT. Translating gives CASSRDREFEEKLFF.

J is TRBJ1-5 and V is TRBV21-1; the table assigns TRBD1, which was not confirmed against the DNA. TRBV21-1 is reported as a pseudogene. This CDR3 spans 17 amino acids. The CDR3 region is CASTQGAGIDSNQPQHF. CDR3 coding DNA: TGTGCCAGCACCCAGGGGGCAGGGATAGATAGCAATCAGCCCCAGCATTTT.

V gene TRBV28 combines with J gene TRBJ2-1; 9 nucleotides line up with TRBD2. V trimming: 5 bases; J trimming: 2 bases; junction bases outside the gene matches: 13. Germline CDR1 and CDR2: MDHEN and SYDVKM. The CDR3 length is 18 residues. CDR3 sequence: CASSPTLFPSGAYNEQFF. The CDR3 coding sequence is TGTGCCAGCAGTCCGACCCTCTTTCCTAGCGGGGCCTACAATGAGCAGTTCTTC.

The CDR3 DNA reads as TGCGCCAGCAGCCAAGCCCAGGGGAAGGGCCGGACAGATACGCAGTATTTT. This sequence encodes CASSQAQGKGRTDTQYF. The chain has TRBV5-1 and TRBJ2-3; D may be TRBD1 (6 bases). The V and J ends lost 4 bases and 3 bases respectively, with 21 bases between them. The CDR3 is 17 amino acids. From germline, CDR1 is SGHRS and CDR2 YFSETQ.

In DNA, the CDR3 is TGTGCCAGCAGTGGTCCCGGGGGTGGCTACAATGAGCAGTTCTTC. Its protein is CASSGPGGGYNEQFF. The V gene is TRBV2, the J gene TRBJ2-1, with D possibly TRBD2 on 6 matching bases. V gave up 4 bases and J gave up 3 bases, with 13 bases separating them. The CDR3 length is 15 residues. The germline V gene encodes CDR1 SNHLY and CDR2 FYNNEI.

This chain links TRBV6-6 with TRBJ2-1; a possible D gene is TRBD1 (6 bases). CDR1 and CDR2 (germline): MNHNY, SVGAGI (reference sequence). The ends were cut back, 0 bases at V and 10 bases at J, with 13 bases in the middle. The CDR3 is 14 amino acids. The CDR3 protein is CASSYSWDIGEQFF. The CDR3 DNA is TGTGCCAGCAGTTACTCCTGGGACATAGGAGAGCAGTTCTTC.

The chain is built from TRBV6-5 and TRBJ1-2; D unclear. The CDR3 spans 13 residues. Germline-derived CDR1 and CDR2 are MNHEY and SVGAGI. The germline V and J ends were trimmed by 6 bases and 4 bases, with 12 bases remaining between them. CDR3 sequence (DNA): TGTGCCAGCAGCAGCCAGGCCTTCTATGGCTACACCTTC. Translated, it gives CASSSQAFYGYTF.

The chain employs TRBV9 and TRBJ1-2, with TRBD1 matching over 8 bases. V gave up 4 bases and J gave up 4 bases; unmatched junction bases: 9. The CDR3 covers 15 residues. Looked up from germline, CDR1 is SGDLS and CDR2 is YYNGEE. CDR3 sequence: CASSSQTGVSYGYTF. CDR3 coding DNA: TGTGCCAGCAGCTCCCAGACAGGGGTAAGCTATGGCTACACCTTC.

J is TRBJ2-2 and V is TRBV5-4; possible D gene TRBD2, 6 bases. CDR1 is SGHNT and CDR2 is YYREEE in the germline V gene (reference sequence). This CDR3 region has 14 residues. Trimming shortened V by 0 bases and J by 7 bases, and 10 bases separated the two germline ends. CDR3 protein: CASSLGPSDGELFF. For the CDR3, the DNA is TGTGCCAGCAGCTTGGGTCCTAGCGACGGGGAGCTGTTTTTT. Together with reference TRBV5-4 and TRBJ2-2, the CDR3 gives the full variable domain: ETGVTQSPTHLIKTRGQQVTLRCSSQSGHNTVSWYQQALGQGPQFIFQYYREEENGRGNFPPRFSGLQFPNYSSELNVNALELDDSALYLCASSLGPSDGELFFGEGSRLTVL.

The chain links TRBV6-5 to TRBJ1-6; 7 bases line up with TRBD1. V gave up 4 bases and J gave up 7 bases; unmatched junction bases: 7. CDR1 and CDR2 from the germline V gene are MNHEY and SVGAGI. This CDR3 region has 15 residues. The CDR3 DNA is TGTGCCAGCAGTTTCCATACAGGGGACAATTCACCCCTCCACTTT. This translates into CASSFHTGDNSPLHF.

This sequence joins TRBV3-1 (or the pseudogene TRBV3-2) and TRBJ1-1; TRBD1 aligns across 9 bases. The CDR3 runs to 11 residues. V lost 6 bases, J lost 8 bases, and 1 base stayed unmatched. In germline, CDR1 is LGHDT, CDR2 YNNKEL (reference sequence). CDR3 sequence reads: CASRGQGEAFF. The CDR3 region has the DNA TGTGCCAGCAGGGGACAGGGAGAAGCTTTCTTT.

V usage is TRBV5-4 and J usage is TRBJ2-3; 8 nucleotides line up with TRBD2. The CDR3 extends over 16 amino acids. Germline V gives CDR1 SGHNT, CDR2 YYREEE (reference sequence). V trimming: 4 bases; J trimming: 2 bases; junction bases outside the gene matches: 9. The CDR3 loop is CASSRAARGATDTQYF. DNA of the CDR3: TGTGCCAGCAGCCGGGCGGCGCGGGGGGCCACAGATACGCAGTATTTT. Complete variable domain (other parts from reference TRBV5-4 and TRBJ2-3): ETGVTQSPTHLIKTRGQQVTLRCSSQSGHNTVSWYQQALGQGPQFIFQYYREEENGRGNFPPRFSGLQFPNYSSELNVNALELDDSALYLCASSRAARGATDTQYFGPGTRLTVL.

V and J are TRBV2 and TRBJ1-1; 8 nucleotides agree with TRBD1. Germline CDR1 reads SNHLY; CDR2 reads FYNNEI. J was trimmed by 1 base and V by 3 bases; bases with no gene match: 1. This CDR3 region has 14 residues. The CDR3 nucleotides are TGTGCCAGCAGTGAGACAGGGGAGAACACTGAAGCTTTCTTT. This translates into CASSETGENTEAFF.

V gene TRBV15 combines with J gene TRBJ2-3; 7 nucleotides align to TRBD1. The CDR3 runs to 13 residues. CDR1 and CDR2 from the germline V gene are LNHNV and YYDKDF (reference sequence). Losses at the gene ends were 0 bases for V and 10 bases for J; bases not matched to a gene: 4. As DNA, the CDR3 is TGTGCCACCAGCAGAGATCTAGGGGGCGCGCAGTATTTT. Translating it yields CATSRDLGGAQYF.

This clone was observed a single time. The chain carries TRBV21-1 and TRBJ2-5; TRBD2 is the table's D call and was not checked against the DNA. TRBV21-1 is termed a pseudogene. This CDR3 is built from 14 residues. CDR3 amino acids: CASSLAGDRETQYF. For the CDR3, the DNA is TGTGCCAGCAGCCTAGCGGGAGATCGGGAGACCCAGTACTTC.

There are a few counts of this clone. The chain carries TRBV5-1 and TRBJ1-1; D not resolved. The germline gives CDR1 SGHRS, CDR2 YFSETQ. Trimming left V 4 bases short and J 0 bases short, with 13 bases between. The CDR3 consists of 15 residues. The CDR3 here is CASSRYRALNTEAFF. As DNA, the CDR3 is TGCGCCAGCAGCAGGTACAGAGCCCTGAACACTGAAGCTTTCTTT.

This rearrangement joins TRBV19 to TRBJ1-1; 7 bases fit TRBD1. The CDR3 has 15 amino acids. CDR1 and CDR2 from the germline V gene are LNHDA and SQIVND (reference sequence). The V segment lost 4 bases and the J segment 1 base; nucleotides outside the gene matches: 6. CDR3 DNA: TGTGCCAGTAGTAGTGGGGGACAGTGGAACACTGAAGCTTTCTTT. Encoded protein: CASSSGGQWNTEAFF.